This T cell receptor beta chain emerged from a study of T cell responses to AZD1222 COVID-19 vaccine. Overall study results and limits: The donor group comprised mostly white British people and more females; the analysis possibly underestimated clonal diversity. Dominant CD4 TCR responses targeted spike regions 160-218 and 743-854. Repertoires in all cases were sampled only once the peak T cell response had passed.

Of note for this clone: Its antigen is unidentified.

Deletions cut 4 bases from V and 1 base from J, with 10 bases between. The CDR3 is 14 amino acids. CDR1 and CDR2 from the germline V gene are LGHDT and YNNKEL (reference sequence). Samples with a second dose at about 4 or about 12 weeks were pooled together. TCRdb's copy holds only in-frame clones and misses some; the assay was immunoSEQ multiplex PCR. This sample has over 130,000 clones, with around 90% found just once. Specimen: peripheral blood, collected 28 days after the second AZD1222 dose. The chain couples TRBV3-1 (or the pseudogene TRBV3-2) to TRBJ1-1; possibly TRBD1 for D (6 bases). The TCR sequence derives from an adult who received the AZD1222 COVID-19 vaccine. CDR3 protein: CASSRRGGNTEAFF. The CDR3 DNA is TGTGCCAGCAGCCGGAGGGGGGGGAACACTGAAGCTTTCTTT.